This TCR beta chain was found in a study of cytomegalovirus exposure and HLA in healthy donors listed by TCRdb under 2017. For the wider study: An earlier analysis of some 500 of the donors reported more than 250 Gb of sequence data and roughly 110 million unique TCR beta sequences from some 180 million T cells. Alongside the repertoire data, information on donor age, sex, ethnicity and CMV serostatus was compiled. A later analysis re-analyzed previously published TCR beta repertoires from 666 donors and added high-resolution HLA genotyping to study TCR occurrence patterns. To predict cytomegalovirus infection status, the study combined high-throughput TCR immunosequencing, statistical association of individual TCRs with disease status, and machine learning. The study aimed to test whether signatures of past pathogen exposure could be identified by cataloging public T cell receptors. Rather than using new phenotypic data, the later analysis identified candidate immune exposures from TCR beta sequences and from how often those sequences occurred across donors. Class I and class II HLA loci were covered by the typing at four-digit resolution. The study profiled the T cell repertoires of fewer than 850 subjects by immunosequencing and related them to cytomegalovirus serostatus. An earlier analysis of around 640 of the donors used high-throughput TCR beta sequencing to judge whether each TCR beta V gene segment behaved as functional or pseudogenic. Across 300 to 400 genotyped donors of the cohort, an average of approximately 240,000 unique TCR beta nucleotide sequences per donor were sequenced, and approximately 17% of those sequences were non-productive. Every discovery cohort repertoire had been produced on one sequencing platform. A later genetic analysis used genome-wide SNP genotypes for about 60% of the roughly 670 donors, treating that subset as a discovery cohort. Besides the first cohort of 500 to 700 subjects, a separate validation cohort made up of around 120 different subjects was used. An early release covering over 500 HLA-typed donors comprised approximately 300 gigabases of sequencing data and around 80 million unique TCR sequences. The genetic ancestry cluster associated with self-reported Caucasian donors included 70% to 85% of the roughly 380 genotyped donors. Typing coverage varied by locus: about 620-630 donors for A, B, C, DRB1 and DQB1; more than 500 for DQA1; more than 600 for DPA1; approximately 450 for DPB1. Roughly five DR-DQ haplotypes were handled as single units for association and clustering, since linkage in the cohort was strong.

Comments on this clone: Its antigen is unknown. Base qualities are not recorded, but no much larger clone differs from it by a single base.

The CDR3, from cysteine to phenylalanine, totals 16 residues. Only CDR3 DNA remains: 48 bases, in frame from the first base. The V end gives up 0 bases and the J end 4 bases, leaving 7 bases in the junction not matched to a gene. The germline V gene sets CDR1 to LGHNA and CDR2 to YSLEER. The cohort was made up of under 800 healthy bone marrow donors. At the time of sampling, every cohort member was nominally healthy, though immune exposures that went unrecorded were likely present. The donor was CMV seronegative and belonged to the group of approximately 320 seronegative cohort members. A peripheral blood sample was provided by each donor, and peripheral blood mononuclear cells were used for TCR beta sequencing. The Qiagen DNeasy Blood Extraction Kit was used to extract genomic DNA from the blood cell samples. The method was the immunoSEQ multiplex PCR assay. For the multiplex PCR, a mixture combining 60 forward primers for TCR Vbeta segments and 13 reverse primers for TCR Jbeta segments was used. A multiplex PCR assay on genomic DNA amplified the CDR3 region of rearranged TCR beta genes. Amplified TCR beta libraries were sequenced as 87-base-pair reads on the Illumina HiSeq System. The authors' pipeline ran thus. In a later analysis, some 80 million unique TCR beta chains were counted across the roughly 670 repertoires, and around 11 million of these chains were shared by at least two donors. To remove PCR and sequencing errors, raw reads were error-corrected and collapsed into unique sequences using a nearest-neighbor algorithm that merged closely related sequences. To assign V, D and J gene segments, CDR3 sequences were aligned to IMGT reference sequences. Each retained sequence needed at least a six-nucleotide match to both a V gene segment and a J gene segment. A rearrangement counted as productive if the CDR3 had no stop codons and remained in frame with V and J, and every other rearrangement counted as non-productive. CDR3 was defined by IMGT convention, running from the second conserved V-encoded cysteine to the conserved J-encoded phenylalanine. Sequences without an unambiguous match to a single V gene segment were excluded from the earlier analysis of 450 to 650 of the donors. In an earlier analysis of a few hundred of the donors, V segments were called functional above 56.7% productive rearrangements and were called segregating when the between-donor standard deviation exceeded 5%. A statistical classification framework was built for diagnosing cytomegalovirus status from the catalog of TCR beta chain sequences. V and J gene assignment, in a later analysis, came from comparing TCR nucleotide sequences with IMGT/GENE-DB human TR gene sequences. A later analysis assigned CDR3 sequences and most-parsimonious VDJ recombination scenarios with the TCRdist pipeline. In a later analysis, every TCR beta chain was defined by the combination of its CDR3 amino acid sequence and its V-gene family, and reads without a unique V-gene family were dropped. To address suspected cross-contamination and a sequencing artifact, a later analysis removed 550 to 750 highly shared, low-generation-probability nucleotide sequences. In a later analysis, a clonal expansion index was calculated for each public chain from normalized within-repertoire ranks of inferred template counts. Generation probabilities in a later analysis came from a VDJ recombination model fitted to out-of-frame rearrangements, and those results were checked against IGoR. Hypergeometric tests were used in a later analysis to score TCR-TCR, TCR-HLA and TCR-CMV co-occurrence, with a repertoire-size bias correction applied to the TCR pairs. In a later analysis, false discovery rates were estimated by permuting HLA or CMV assignments 20 times. In a later analysis, co-occurring TCRs were grouped with DBSCAN, and TCRdist sequence similarity was added when clustering was performed within HLA-allele-positive subsets. Repertoires with fewer than 30,000 or more than 120,000 public chains, plus five repertoires with anomalous nucleotide sharing, were excluded from co-occurrence clustering. TCRdb retrieved this table from immuneACCESS and kept in-frame rearrangements only. Not all clones are present; in checked studies, unresolved V genes account for under half, and no reason is known for the remainder. V, J and clone size derive from that table, while D and trimming were established from the DNA sequence. The sample table contains approximately 190,000 clones; only one count was recorded for around 80% of them. The top ten hold 1.7% of the sample.

Beyond this particular receptor, the publication reports: This cohort had only TCR beta chains sequenced, and the lack of alpha or paired-chain data limited which features could be detected. A total of 164 TCR beta chains were listed by the study as associated with cytomegalovirus. In a later analysis, around 17,000 TCR beta sequences were associated with specific HLA alleles at a false discovery rate of 0.05. Because counts were too low, some 17 rarely observed V segments, including chromosome 9 orphons, were excluded from the earlier analysis of 587 of the donors. It was suggested by the authors that the approach could potentially be generalized to other disease states and immunological phenotypes. Several of the top co-occurrence clusters appeared to be linked to parvovirus B19, influenza, CMV and Epstein-Barr virus, according to a later analysis. In vitro tests confirmed that a few of the cytomegalovirus-associated TCR beta chains recognize cytomegalovirus antigens. An earlier analysis of around 600 of the donors showed that most TCR beta V segments appeared in productive rearrangements either about 87% or about 30% of the time, which broadly matched IMGT annotations. A cluster of highly shared sequence variants was judged likely to represent a technical artifact of the sequencing pipeline. Cytomegalovirus status was reported to be diagnosed by the classifier with high specificity and sensitivity in both the original and validation cohorts. A later analysis found that TCR association rates varied across HLA loci, with DRB1 alleles showing the most associated TCRs and HLA-C alleles the fewest. A later genetic analysis reported fewer N-insertions in productive TCRs among donors in an Asian-associated ancestry cluster than the roughly 700-donor mean. CMV serostatus was the only immune exposure information available for the cohort. Most CMV-associated TCR beta chains appeared to be HLA-restricted in a later analysis, and the HLA associations seemed to be driven largely by CMV exposure. Some IMGT-functional V segments, including TRBV6-2 and TRBV6-3, could not be told apart with the 87-base-pair reads, so those segments were excluded. Linkage disequilibrium might explain the correlated functional status among segregating V segments, but an unknown experimental factor could not be ruled out. Most TCR sequences were seen in very few donors, while some public TCRs were found in many individuals. Because some donors lacked HLA typing at each locus, the association tests relied only on the typed subset. In a later analysis, HLA-associated TCR beta chains were found to be more clonally expanded and to have lower generation probabilities than equally common non-associated chains. Strong co-occurrence of HLA alleles, especially DR and DQ, made assigning TCR associations to individual alleles difficult. A later genetic analysis associated a missense DCLRE1C variant with V-gene and J-gene trimming of TCR beta chains, and an independent cohort replicated the association. A further reported finding was that TCR beta sequences accurately predicted the HLA-A and HLA-B alleles for most subjects in the first cohort. Sequencing depth was assumed to be roughly uniform across donors in the presence/absence analyses, though that assumption may not hold.

Recombination linked TRBV4-3 to TRBJ1-2; the central 8 bases match TRBD1. The sequencing input was PBMCs. The source is a woman aged 18 to 35 in good health and CMV-seronegative. This receptor has the CDR3 CASSQETETGVYGYTF. The DNA sequence reads TGCGCCAGCAGCCAAGAAACCGAGACAGGGGTCTATGGCTACACCTTC.